The clone carrying this T cell receptor beta chain was counted once. The antigen is unknown. The source of the sample is a study of Ad26.COV2.S vaccination and SARS-CoV-2 variants. Study background: A participant enrolled in the COV1001 Ad26.COV2.S trial arm provided the sample. Administration of Ad26.COV2.S was intramuscular, either once or twice 56 days apart. Whole-study results and caveats: Those who received the vaccine showed greater spike-specific TCR breadth than those given placebo.

Method: immunoSEQ multiplex PCR; TCRdb's copy keeps in-frame clones and lacks some. The sample yields fewer than 400,000 clones, roughly nine tenths seen once. The treatment: 15 to 20 received Ad26.COV2.S at low or high dose, single or two shots; 5 received placebo; per-sample allocation not given. Collection of samples fell on day 63 after the first vaccine or placebo injection. It was an adult aged 18-55 years in Boston who was the donor. The CDR3 loop spans 13 amino acids. Trimming removed 2 bases from V and 6 bases from J, with 8 bases in between. Germline V gene data show CDR1 as MGHDK and CDR2 as SYGVNS.

The chain is built from TRBV25-1 and TRBJ1-5; D is perhaps TRBD1 (5 bases). Sequenced here: peripheral blood, sampled in a trial of Ad26.COV2.S vaccine versus placebo. This TCR was recovered from a person between 18 and 60 years old who received the Ad26.COV2.S COVID-19 vaccine or a placebo. CDR3 nucleotides: TGTGCCAGCAGTGAAGCGGGGACTCAGCCCCAGCATTTT. Translated, it gives CASSEAGTQPQHF. Supplemented by reference TRBV25-1 and TRBJ1-5, the full variable domain reads EADIYQTPRYLVIGTGKKITLECSQTMGHDKMYWYQQDPGMELHLIHYSYGVNSTEKGDLSSESTVSRIRTEHFPLTLESARPSHTSQYLCASSEAGTQPQHFGDGTRLSIL.